Below are 22 T cell receptor beta chains sequenced from a single sample in a study of T cells after yellow fever vaccination (dated by TCRdb to 2018 to 2020). Library construction relied on 5' RACE. Sequencer: Illumina HiSeq 2500. Starting from the raw public reads, TCRdb applied fastp trimming at Q25, assembled clones with MiXCR and retained in-frame beta chains. Entries that share a CDR3 protein sequence are merged under the most common genes and DNA. Within this sample are under 550,000 distinct CDR3 sequences, with about a fifth of them counted one time only. The ten largest clonotypes hold around 17% of the sample. The sample's treatment or condition, from its label and the paper: live attenuated yellow fever vaccine strain. The sample here was PBMCs, taken 20 to 25 days after the first yellow fever vaccination. Receptors originate from a man between 18 and 35 years old who received the YFV17D yellow fever vaccine.

The chain combines TRBV12-3 or TRBV12-4 with TRBJ2-7; unclear D gene. The V and J ends lost 2 bases and 0 bases respectively, with 8 bases between them. CDR3 length: 14 residues. The chain's CDR3 is CASSLRSGSYEQYF. DNA for the CDR3: TGTGCCAGCAGTTTACGGTCGGGCTCCTACGAGCAGTACTTC.

The chain uses TRBV5-1 and TRBJ1-3, with unresolved D. Germline CDR1 and CDR2: SGHRS and YFSETQ. The V end was cut by 6 bases, the J end by 2 bases, with 18 bases between. The CDR3 runs to 16 residues. The CDR3 DNA reads TGCGCCAGCACCCCCGGCTCCCCCGGACCTGGAAACACCATATATTTT. Amino acids: CASTPGSPGPGNTIYF.

This clonotype came up many times. V is TRBV29-1 and J is TRBJ2-4; D unclear. Germline values: CDR1 SQVTM, CDR2 ANQGSEA. V lost 7 bases and J lost 2, with 24 bases in between. CDR3 length: 17 amino acids. In nucleotides, the CDR3 is TGCAGCGGCATTCTGCCTCCAGGTGGAATATCCAAAAACATTCAGTACTTC. Translation gives CSGILPPGGISKNIQYF.

The chain combines TRBV21-1 with TRBJ2-7; whether TRBD2, the table's D call, matches the DNA was not checked. TRBV21-1 is noted as a pseudogene. This CDR3 region has 16 residues. Written as DNA, the CDR3 is TGTGCCAGCAGCAAAGCGCTTTCGAGCGGGGCCTACGAGCAGTACTTC. Translating gives CASSKALSSGAYEQYF.

This clonotype was recorded a few times. J is TRBJ2-2 and V is TRBV7-3; TRBD1 might be the D (7 bases). The CDR3 has 18 amino acids. Trimming cost V 0 bases and J 1 base, with 15 bases left between them. CDR1 SGHTA and CDR2 FQGTGA come from the germline V gene. The CDR3 DNA reads TGTGCCAGCAGCTTAACGGAGGGGGCGTCACAGAACACCGGGGAGCTGTTTTTT. This translates into CASSLTEGASQNTGELFF.

This clonotype appeared many times. The V gene is TRBV7-9, the J gene TRBJ1-1; TRBD1 is a possible D gene (5 bases). The CDR3 consists of 13 residues. V shed 0 bases and J shed 6 bases, with 8 bases lying between them. The germline V gene encodes CDR1 SEHNR and CDR2 FQNEAQ (reference sequence). The CDR3, as DNA: TGTGCCAGCAGCTTAGCAGGGGTCGCTGAAGCTTTCTTT. It translates to CASSLAGVAEAFF.

This clonotype was seen more than once but under ten times. The V and J genes are TRBV5-1 and TRBJ2-1, with TRBD2 matching 16 bases. V gave up 6 bases and J gave up 2 bases; unmatched junction bases: 14. Per the germline V gene, CDR1 is SGHRS and CDR2 is YFSETQ. The CDR3 spans 20 residues. DNA for the CDR3: TGCGCCAGCACCTATCTGTCCGGGACTAGCGGGGGGGAAACCTACAATGAGCAGTTCTTC. This sequence encodes CASTYLSGTSGGETYNEQFF.

This clonotype appeared many times. The rearrangement uses TRBV7-2 and TRBJ1-6; D is unresolved. The CDR3 consists of 12 residues. Germline V lookup: CDR1 SGHTA, CDR2 FQGNSA. Trimming left V 5 bases short and J 3 bases short, with 2 bases between. This CDR3 reads CASSNYNSPLHF. In DNA form, the CDR3 reads TGTGCCAGCAGCAACTATAATTCACCCCTCCACTTT.

The genes are TRBV5-1 and TRBJ2-2; 7 bases fit TRBD2. The CDR3 is 14 amino acids. The junction had 4 bases not matched to a gene; V was cut back by 4 bases and J by 4 bases. CDR1 is SGHRS and CDR2 is YFSETQ in the germline V gene. Written as DNA, the CDR3 is TGCGCCAGCAGCCTACTAGCGTTCACCGGGGAGCTGTTTTTT. This gives the protein CASSLLAFTGELFF.

This clonotype has at least ten counts. CDR3 residues: CASSHKYPGIIGQFF. The DNA for the CDR3 is TGTGCCAGCTCCCATAAATACCCCGGGATTATCGGGCAGTTCTTC. The chain joins TRBV14 to TRBJ2-1; tentatively, D is TRBD2 (5 bases). V shed 8 bases and J shed 12 bases, with 26 bases lying between them. Per germline, CDR1 SGHDN and CDR2 FVKESK. There are 15 residues in the CDR3. Full variable domain (outside the CDR3, taken from reference TRBV14 and TRBJ2-1): EAGVTQFPSHSVIEKGQTVTLRCDPISGHDNLYWYRRVMGKEIKFLLHFVKESKQDESGMPNNRFLAERTGGTYSTLKVQPAELEDSGVYFCASSHKYPGIIGQFFGPGTRLTVL.

The chain is built from TRBV7-8 and TRBJ2-7, with 8 positions matching TRBD1. Trimming at V came to 5 bases and at J to 4 bases, leaving 10 bases not matched to a gene. Germline V gene sequence: CDR1 SGHVS, CDR2 FQNEAQ. This CDR3 has 15 amino acids. The CDR3 coding sequence is TGTGCCAGCAGCCCTTTAGGACAGGGAGGTTACGAGCAGTACTTC. It is translated as CASSPLGQGGYEQYF.

The rearrangement joins TRBV20-1 to TRBJ1-1; possible D gene TRBD1, 5 bases. The CDR3 consists of 14 residues. CDR1 and CDR2 from the germline V gene are DFQATT and SNEGSKA (reference sequence). V shed 6 bases and J shed 7 bases, with 21 bases lying between them. CDR3 amino acids: CSASEEGLGIEAFF. The CDR3 DNA reads as TGCAGTGCGAGCGAGGAGGGGCTGGGGATTGAAGCTTTCTTT.

This clonotype was found a few times. This rearrangement joins TRBV5-1 to TRBJ1-4; D call uncertain. Germline loops: CDR1 SGHRS, CDR2 YFSETQ. Trimming stripped 2 bases from V and 5 bases from J, with 10 bases between. There are 14 residues in the CDR3. CDR3 coding DNA: TGCGCCAGCAGCTTTCAGTTTAACAATGAAAAACTGTTTTTT. Translating gives CASSFQFNNEKLFF.

The table lists this clonotype with a few counts. This chain links TRBV2 with TRBJ2-2; possibly TRBD2 for D (6 bases). The CDR3 runs 14 residues. Germline lookup yields CDR1 SNHLY and CDR2 FYNNEI. V gave up 4 bases and J gave up 6 bases, with 12 bases separating them. DNA of the CDR3: TGTGCCAGCAGTGTGGCGGGGATGGCCGGGGAGCTGTTTTTT. Translated: CASSVAGMAGELFF.

The table lists this clonotype with a few counts. The chain links TRBV12-3 or TRBV12-4 to TRBJ1-5; D is uncertain. The V gene lost 3 bases and the J gene lost 9 bases, with 21 bases spanning the gap. The CDR3 contains 16 residues. CDR3 region: CASSLRSGPLSSPQHF. Written as DNA, the CDR3 is TGTGCCAGCAGTTTGCGCTCAGGCCCACTTTCCTCGCCCCAGCATTTT.

This rearrangement joins TRBV6-1 to TRBJ2-1; no definite D call. Trimming removed 4 bases at V and 8 bases at J, with 21 bases between. Germline loops: CDR1 MNHNS, CDR2 SASEGT. The CDR3 contains 16 residues. The CDR3 DNA follows: TGTGCCAGCAGTGGGGCCCCCCAAGCCGCTTACGATGAGCAGTTCTTC. The encoded protein is CASSGAPQAAYDEQFF.

The gene calls are TRBV19 and TRBJ2-5; perhaps TRBD2 as D (6 bases). The CDR3 contains 14 residues. Trimming shortened V by 3 bases and J by 4 bases, and 12 bases separated the two germline ends. Germline CDR1 reads LNHDA; CDR2 reads SQIVND (reference sequence). CDR3 in amino acids: CASSMGGLTETQYF. The CDR3 DNA follows: TGTGCCAGTAGTATGGGGGGACTGACAGAGACCCAGTACTTC.

This clonotype was seen more than once but under ten times. This chain's CDR3 is CASSKVKSRAGHHYEQYF. CDR3 DNA: TGTGCCAGCAGCAAAGTGAAATCAAGAGCGGGACACCACTACGAGCAGTACTTC. The chain links TRBV21-1 to TRBJ2-7; no check of the table's D call, TRBD1, against the DNA was made. TRBV21-1 is termed a pseudogene. The CDR3 contains 18 residues.

CDR3 DNA sequence: TGTGCCAGCAGTGAAAGCCCTTGGAAGGGTTACGAGCAGTACGTC. Its translation is CASSESPWKGYEQYV. The chain combines TRBV6-1 with TRBJ2-7, with D hard to call. CDR1 and CDR2 (germline): MNHNS, SASEGT. The CDR3 is 15 amino acids. Trimming took 2 bases from V and 4 from J, leaving 15 bases between them.

The chain uses TRBV5-1 and TRBJ2-5; either TRBD1 or TRBD2 may fit D (6 bases each). Germline V gene lookup returns CDR1 SGHRS and CDR2 YFSETQ. Deletions cut 7 bases from V and 4 bases from J, with 38 bases between. This CDR3 region has 21 residues. This CDR3 is CASGDNDHRDTGGRGGETQYF. CDR3 nucleotide sequence: TGCGCCAGCGGCGATAATGACCACCGGGACACCGGAGGGCGGGGAGGAGAGACCCAGTACTTC.

V is TRBV20-1 and J is TRBJ2-1; 11 bases are a match to TRBD2. The V gene's germline CDR1 is DFQATT and CDR2 SNEGSKA (reference sequence). CDR3 size: 14 residues. V was clipped by 6 bases and J by 8 bases; unmatched bases: 9. The CDR3 is CSAETSGVIYEQFF. The CDR3 coding sequence is TGCAGTGCGGAGACTAGCGGGGTTATCTATGAGCAGTTCTTC.

This chain joins TRBV25-1 and TRBJ1-1; 11 bases align to TRBD1. V lost 6 bases and J lost 7; bases outside the gene matches: 4. This CDR3 has 13 residues. Germline lookup yields CDR1 MGHDK and CDR2 SYGVNS. The CDR3 sequence: CASRDRGRNEAFF. The DNA for the CDR3 is TGTGCCAGCAGGGACAGGGGGCGAAATGAAGCTTTCTTT.